This entry is about one T cell receptor (beta chain). This CDR3 is 16 amino acids long. Trimming shortened V by 6 bases and J by 0 bases, and 18 bases separated the two germline ends. Germline lookup yields CDR1 WNHNN and CDR2 SYGVQD (reference sequence). This entry comes from a study of blood T cell repertoires in COVID-19. Study-level information: COVID-19 samples, acute and convalescent, were from the United States, Italy and Spain.

Using immunoSEQ multiplex PCR, the repertoire was profiled, and TCRdb retains in-frame clones only, with some absent. Of more than 85,000 clones detected, less than 80% appear once; the ten largest clones hold around 4.2%. The origin of this receptor is a woman in her forties or fifties with acute or convalescent COVID-19. The specimen sequenced was peripheral blood. The chain recombines TRBV10-1 with TRBJ2-7, with D perhaps matching TRBD1 (5 bases). CDR3 loop: CASRPGQASPSYEQYF. CDR3 coding DNA: TGCGCCAGCAGACCAGGACAAGCCTCCCCCTCCTACGAGCAGTACTTC.